The next 25 T cell receptor beta chains were all read from a single sample in a study of CD8+CD57+ T cells in acquired aplastic anemia (dated by TCRdb to the late 2010s). The reads were generated on an Illumina HiSeq 2000. Profiling of TCR beta VDJ combinations and CDR3 sequences used genomic DNA as the template. TCRdb ran its own pipeline on the public reads, namely fastp trimming at Q25 and MiXCR clone calling, and kept in-frame beta chains. Every entry covers one CDR3 protein and lists the most common genes and DNA from its rows. The sample yields 55,000 to 80,000 distinct CDR3 sequences; approximately 50% were counted once. The top ten constitute around 8% of the sample. The source material was sorted CD4+, CD8+, or CD8+CD57+ T cells (not recorded which) from PBMCs. Every receptor here comes from a human donor in good health, serving as a control.

V is TRBV11-1 and J is TRBJ2-2; D not certain. The CDR3 extends over 15 amino acids. Trimming took off 5 bases at V and 4 bases at J, with 14 bases between the two ends. CDR1 is SGHAT, CDR2 FQDESV, per germline (reference sequence). CDR3 in amino acids: CASSGEMWGTGELFF. Here the CDR3 DNA reads TGTGCCAGCAGCGGAGAGATGTGGGGCACCGGGGAGCTGTTTTTT.

There are many counts of this clonotype. The chain joins TRBV11-1 to TRBJ1-2; weak D call: TRBD1 (6 bases). The ends were cut back, 1 base at V and 4 bases at J, with 19 bases in the middle. The CDR3 spans 17 residues. Germline values: CDR1 SGHAT, CDR2 FQDESV (reference sequence). CDR3 sequence reads: CASSLVLGSTGIYGYTF. In DNA, the CDR3 is TGTGCCAGCAGCTTAGTGCTGGGGTCCACAGGGATCTATGGCTACACCTTC.

This clonotype was counted at least ten times. The CDR3 reads CASSILAVHNEQFF. The CDR3 bases are TGTGCCAGTAGTATTTTGGCGGTTCACAATGAGCAGTTCTTC. The chain has TRBV19 and TRBJ2-1, with D unresolved. There are 14 residues in the CDR3. The germline V gene encodes CDR1 LNHDA and CDR2 SQIVND (reference sequence). V gave up 3 bases and J gave up 5 bases, with 11 bases separating them.

V and J are TRBV2 and TRBJ2-1; D is uncertain. V lost 5 bases to trimming and J lost 12 bases, with 14 bases between them. This CDR3 contains 12 residues. Germline V gene lookup returns CDR1 SNHLY and CDR2 FYNNEI. In nucleotides, the CDR3 is TGTGCCAGCAGTATGAACAACGAGTGGCAGTTCTTC. Encoded protein: CASSMNNEWQFF.

In its sample, this clonotype was seen a few times. The rearrangement uses TRBV9 and TRBJ2-1, with D tentatively TRBD1 (6 bases). The CDR3 covers 14 residues. Germline CDR1 reads SGDLS; CDR2 reads YYNGEE. Trimming removed 4 bases at V and 15 bases at J, with 23 bases between. CDR3 nucleotides: TGTGCCAGCAGCTCCCCAACAAGGACCCGAGGGGGGTTCTTC. It codes for CASSSPTRTRGGFF.

This clonotype occurred many times. The chain combines TRBV6-5 with TRBJ2-5, with 7 bases lining up with TRBD2. Germline values: CDR1 MNHEY, CDR2 SVGAGI. V shed 2 bases, J shed 5 bases, and the junction held 2 bases outside the gene matches. This CDR3 spans 13 amino acids. This chain's CDR3 is CASSYNGGETQYF. CDR3 bases: TGTGCCAGCAGTTACAACGGGGGGGAGACCCAGTACTTC.

This chain's CDR3 is CSASVVTGGYGYTF. The DNA of the CDR3 is TGCAGTGCTAGTGTCGTGACAGGGGGCTATGGCTACACCTTC. The chain combines TRBV20-1 with TRBJ1-2; 9 nucleotides match TRBD1. This CDR3 has 14 residues. Germline loops: CDR1 DFQATT, CDR2 SNEGSKA (reference sequence). J lost 4 bases, V lost 3 bases, and 6 bases had no gene match.

Worth noting for this clonotype: The junction departs from germline at one end; a sequencing error may be responsible. The CDR3: CPSSINRENTEAFF. The DNA of the CDR3 is TGTCCCAGCAGCATTAACAGGGAGAACACTGAAGCTTTCTTT. The chain recombines TRBV13 with TRBJ1-1; possibly TRBD1 for D (6 bases). This CDR3 spans 14 amino acids. CDR1 and CDR2 from the germline V gene are PRHDT and FYEKMQ (reference sequence).

This sequence joins TRBV5-4 and TRBJ2-7; weak D call: TRBD1 (6 bases). This CDR3 region has 15 residues. Trimming stripped 4 bases from V and 3 bases from J, with 17 bases between. Looked up from germline, CDR1 is SGHNT and CDR2 is YYREEE (reference sequence). CDR3 DNA sequence: TGTGCCAGCAGCGTAGCCGGGACACAGGGCTACGAGCAGTACTTC. Amino acids: CASSVAGTQGYEQYF.

This clonotype was seen just once. The V gene is TRBV7-9, the J gene TRBJ1-1; D unresolved. The length of the CDR3 is 13 residues. The V end lost 5 bases, the J end lost 0 bases, and 7 bases lay between the germline ends. Germline-derived CDR1 and CDR2 are SEHNR and FQNEAQ (reference sequence). The CDR3 DNA reads as TGTGCCAGCAGCCCCAACATGAACACTGAAGCTTTCTTT. Translation gives CASSPNMNTEAFF.

The rearrangement uses TRBV5-4 and TRBJ2-3, with TRBD2 identical over 7 bases. CDR3 length: 15 amino acids. Germline loops: CDR1 SGHNT, CDR2 YYREEE (reference sequence). V shed 3 bases, J shed 0 bases, and the junction held 4 bases outside the gene matches. CDR3 region: CASSSGGSSTDTQYF. The CDR3 nucleotides are TGTGCCAGCAGCTCGGGGGGTTCTAGCACAGATACGCAGTATTTT.

There are many counts of this clonotype. V usage is TRBV7-9 and J usage is TRBJ2-7; TRBD1 matches 10 bases. Looked up from germline, CDR1 is SEHNR and CDR2 is FQNEAQ (reference sequence). Trimming cost V 5 bases and J 0 bases; bases outside gene matches: 4. The CDR3 extends over 15 amino acids. CDR3 bases: TGTGCCAGCAGCCCGGGACAGGGGTCCTCCTACGAGCAGTACTTC. This encodes CASSPGQGSSYEQYF.

A word on this clonotype: Since no conserved phenylalanine or tryptophan closes the CDR3, a read error is the likely cause. The chain couples TRBV7-9 to TRBJ2-7; weak D call: TRBD2 (7 bases). The CDR3 is made up of 14 amino acids. Germline loops: CDR1 SEHNR, CDR2 FQNEAQ (reference sequence). The DNA for the CDR3 is TGTGCCAGTAGCTCGACAGGACTAGTCTACGAGCAGTACCTC. Translated: CASSSTGLVYEQYL.

The chain is built from TRBV20-1 and TRBJ2-5; TRBD2 aligns across 8 bases. V trimming: 0 bases; J trimming: 5 bases; junction bases outside the gene matches: 8. CDR1 DFQATT and CDR2 SNEGSKA come from the germline V gene (reference sequence). The CDR3 is 15 amino acids. CDR3 protein: CSARDTLSGGETQYF. CDR3 DNA sequence: TGCAGTGCTAGAGATACGCTGAGCGGGGGTGAGACCCAGTACTTC.

This clonotype was detected many times. The J gene is TRBJ1-4, the V gene TRBV5-1, with a weak D call TRBD1 (6 bases). The V end was cut by 0 bases, the J end by 7 bases, with 16 bases between. This CDR3 is 16 amino acids long. Germline V gene sequence: CDR1 SGHRS, CDR2 YFSETQ. In DNA form, the CDR3 reads TGCGCCAGCAGCTTGGCCGGGGGGGGCTCCGGTGAAAAACTGTTTTTT. Its protein is CASSLAGGGSGEKLFF.

The chain carries TRBV5-5 and TRBJ2-7; D unresolved. Germline V gene lookup returns CDR1 SGHKS and CDR2 YYEKEE (reference sequence). The CDR3 totals 15 residues. Trimming left V 0 bases short and J 0 bases short, with 10 bases between. CDR3 region: CASSLETASSYEQYF. The CDR3 DNA sequence: TGTGCCAGCAGCTTGGAGACGGCGAGCTCCTACGAGCAGTACTTC.

The chain links TRBV10-3 to TRBJ1-1; tentatively, D is TRBD1 (5 bases). The CDR3 spans 14 residues. Germline V CDR1 and CDR2: ENHRY, SYGVKD. Deletions cut 9 bases from V and 4 bases from J, with 18 bases between. The CDR3 region is CAMKDLGTPTEAFF. The CDR3 bases are TGTGCCATGAAGGACTTGGGGACCCCCACTGAAGCTTTCTTT.

This clonotype was observed a single time. Since the CDR3 does not end with the conserved phenylalanine or tryptophan, this likely comes from a read error. The chain carries TRBV9 and TRBJ2-7, with D possibly being TRBD2 (6 bases). This CDR3 has 15 residues. The V and J ends lost 0 bases and 5 bases respectively, with 15 bases between them. Germline CDR1 is SGDLS and CDR2 is YYNGEE. The CDR3 region is CASSVDGGRSNEQYL. The DNA for the CDR3 is TGTGCCAGCAGCGTAGATGGAGGGCGGTCTAACGAGCAGTACCTC.

V and J are TRBV19 and TRBJ2-2, with 8 bases identical to TRBD1. The CDR3 consists of 16 residues. V was clipped by 6 bases and J by 4 bases; unmatched bases: 10. The V gene's germline CDR1 is LNHDA and CDR2 SQIVND (reference sequence). The CDR3 sequence is CASSRRQGASTGELFF. CDR3 in DNA: TGTGCCAGTAGCCGGAGGCAGGGGGCGTCCACCGGGGAGCTGTTTTTT.

In this sample, this clonotype is medium-sized. The genes are TRBV20-1 and TRBJ2-7; 8 nucleotides align to TRBD2. Germline loops: CDR1 DFQATT, CDR2 SNEGSKA (reference sequence). This CDR3 comprises 13 residues. Trimming cost V 3 bases and J 3 bases; bases outside gene matches: 4. In nucleotides, the CDR3 is TGCAGTGCTAGGAGCGGGAGAGACTACGAGCAGTACTTC. Translation gives CSARSGRDYEQYF.

As concerns this clonotype: An end of the junction does not agree with germline; a read error may underlie this. The V and J genes are TRBV4-2 and TRBJ1-6; possibly TRBD1 for D (5 bases). The CDR3 covers 14 residues. Looked up from germline, CDR1 is LGHNA and CDR2 is YNFKEQ. In nucleotides, the CDR3 is TGTGCCAGCAGCCCGACAGTAGTTAATTCACCTCTCCACTTT. This gives the protein CASSPTVVNSPLHF.

To note about this clonotype: No conserved phenylalanine or tryptophan is present at the end of the CDR3, so a read error is the likely explanation. The chain is built from TRBV25-1 and TRBJ2-6; D may be TRBD1 (5 bases). CDR3 length: 16 residues. CDR1 MGHDK and CDR2 SYGVNS come from the germline V gene. CDR3 residues: CASSSPLRSGADVLTL. The CDR3 DNA is TGTGCCAGCAGTTCCCCGTTAAGGTCTGGGGCCGACGTCCTGACTCTC.

The table lists this clonotype with a count of one. V gene TRBV30 combines with J gene TRBJ1-5, with 7 nucleotides matching TRBD1. The germline CDR1 and CDR2 sequences are GTSNPN and SVGIG (reference sequence). Trimming cost V 0 bases and J 7 bases; bases outside gene matches: 6. This CDR3 has 14 residues. In DNA, the CDR3 is TGTGCCTGGAGTGTACGGCAGGGGGACCAGCCCCAGCATTTT. Amino acids: CAWSVRQGDQPQHF.

There are many counts of this clonotype. The V call is TRBV13, the J call TRBJ2-1; 8 nucleotides agree with TRBD2. Germline V gives CDR1 PRHDT, CDR2 FYEKMQ (reference sequence). The CDR3 contains 15 residues. The V segment lost 5 bases and the J segment 8 bases; nucleotides outside the gene matches: 11. The CDR3 sequence is CASSQAGEENDEQFF. Written as DNA, the CDR3 is TGTGCCAGCAGCCAAGCGGGGGAAGAGAACGATGAGCAGTTCTTC.

CDR3 nucleotides: TGCAGCGTTGATGAGGAGGGGCAGGGGAGTGGCTACACCTTC. Protein: CSVDEEGQGSGYTF. This chain uses TRBV29-1 with TRBJ1-2; tentative D call: TRBD1 (6 bases). Looked up from germline, CDR1 is SQVTM and CDR2 is ANQGSEA. The V end lost 3 bases, the J end lost 7 bases, and 18 bases lay between the germline ends. The CDR3 is 14 residues long.